This TCR beta chain was sequenced in a study of control samples from healthy donors and cancer patients. The V and J ends lost 5 bases and 2 bases respectively, with 16 bases between them. CDR3 length equals 15 residues. Per germline, CDR1 SEHNR and CDR2 FQNEAQ (reference sequence). The protocol was immunoSEQ multiplex PCR, while the TCRdb copy is restricted to in-frame clones and leaves out a portion. The sample has 140,000 or so clones, roughly nine tenths seen once. Material: blood. The source of this sequence is a man aged 30 to 45 in good health. The rearrangement uses TRBV7-9 and TRBJ2-7; D might be TRBD1 (6 bases). The CDR3 nucleotides read TGTGCCAGCAGCCCCAGGGGAACAGGCCCCTACGAGCAGTACTTC. Protein product: CASSPRGTGPYEQYF.